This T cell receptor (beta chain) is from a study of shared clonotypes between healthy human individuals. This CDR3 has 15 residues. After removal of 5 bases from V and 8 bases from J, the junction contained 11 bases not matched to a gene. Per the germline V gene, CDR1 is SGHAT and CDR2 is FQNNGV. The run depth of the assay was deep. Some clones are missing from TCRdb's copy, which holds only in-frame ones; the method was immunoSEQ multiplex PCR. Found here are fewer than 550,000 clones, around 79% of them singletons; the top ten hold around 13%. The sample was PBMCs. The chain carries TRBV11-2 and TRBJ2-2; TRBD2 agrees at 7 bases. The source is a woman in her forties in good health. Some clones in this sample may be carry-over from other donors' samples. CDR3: CASSQGTTRSGELFF. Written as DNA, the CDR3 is TGTGCCAGCAGCCAAGGGACTACAAGAAGTGGGGAGCTGTTTTTT.